The following is a T cell receptor (beta chain) sequence with its context. Its target is unknown. Trimming removed 2 bases at V and 6 bases at J, with 13 bases between. CDR3 length equals 15 residues. CDR1 and CDR2 from the germline V gene are MNHEY and SMNVEV (reference sequence). Each case's diagnosis was confirmed by two pathologists on H&E. This table comes from immunoSEQ multiplex PCR, and its TCRdb copy is limited to in-frame clones, with some not included. Found here are several thousand clones, approximately 79% of them singletons; the top ten hold about 6.2%. The entry originates in a study of immune evolution from preneoplasia to lung adenocarcinoma. General observations from the study: Normal lung had the highest top T cell clone frequencies.

Sequencing used FFPE minimally invasive lung adenocarcinoma tissue. The TCR comes from a person aged 50-70 years with lung adenocarcinoma. The chain employs TRBV27 and TRBJ2-2; D might be TRBD2 (6 bases). The CDR3 DNA follows: TGTGCCAGCAGTTTAATCGGCGGGACCCCCGGGGAGCTGTTTTTT. Translated: CASSLIGGTPGELFF.